Detailed here is one T cell receptor (beta chain). Antigen: not known. This entry is derived from a study of T cell responses to AZD1222 COVID-19 vaccine. TCRdb keeps only in-frame clones here, not all; method: immunoSEQ multiplex PCR. The top ten clones hold about 6.9% of a sample with 150,000 to 200,000 clones, approximately 90% of them seen once. Notes on the study in general: Spike-spanning, vaccine-associated CD4 TCRs were dominant at 160-218 and 743-854.

The starting material was peripheral blood, obtained on day 0 of AZD1222 vaccination. This TCR derives from an adult in good health.

CDR3 in DNA: TGTGCCAGCAGTTATGAGGGGAGCTCTGGAAACACCATATATTTT. It is translated as CASSYEGSSGNTIYF. This chain joins TRBV6-6 and TRBJ1-3; D perhaps matches TRBD1 (5 bases). Trimming removed 3 bases from V and 0 bases from J, with 9 bases in between. Germline loops: CDR1 MNHNY, CDR2 SVGAGI (reference sequence). This CDR3 contains 15 residues.